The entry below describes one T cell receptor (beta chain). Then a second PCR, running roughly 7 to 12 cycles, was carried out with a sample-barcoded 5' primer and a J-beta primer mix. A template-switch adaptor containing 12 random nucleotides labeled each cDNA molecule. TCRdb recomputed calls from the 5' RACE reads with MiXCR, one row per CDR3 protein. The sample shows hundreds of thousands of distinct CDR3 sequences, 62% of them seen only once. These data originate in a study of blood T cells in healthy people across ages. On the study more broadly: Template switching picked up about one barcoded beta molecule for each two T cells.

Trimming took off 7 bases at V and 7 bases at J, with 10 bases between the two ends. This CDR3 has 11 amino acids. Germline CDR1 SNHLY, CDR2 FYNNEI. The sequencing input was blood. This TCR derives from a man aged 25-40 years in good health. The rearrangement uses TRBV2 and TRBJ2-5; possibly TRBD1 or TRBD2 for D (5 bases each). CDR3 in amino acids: CASIERGTQYF. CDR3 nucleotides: TGTGCCAGCATAGAGAGGGGGACCCAGTACTTC.